The rows below give T cell receptor beta chains drawn from one sample of a study of persistence of HIV-infected CD4 T cells. Profiling relied on immunoSEQ multiplex PCR, and the TCRdb table lists in-frame clones only, not all of them. Among some 58,000 clones listed, just under 75% were seen once. These receptors are not linked to any known antigen. The sample here was CD4+ T cells sorted from PBMCs after approximately 19-hour stimulation, taken from a patient who received antiretroviral therapy. The receptors shown here come from an adult man with HIV who was CMV-seropositive. The CDR3 runs from the conserved cysteine through the conserved F or W. The D gene is left open where the match is weak. Clone size, where shown, is once, few, many, or a class for clones that have expanded.

V gene: TRBV5-1; J gene: TRBJ2-7; clone size: -; D gene: -; CDR3 DNA: TGCGCCAGCAGGGAACAGGCTATTACTACCGAGCAGTACTTC; CDR3 protein: CASREQAITTEQYF
V gene: TRBV5-1; J gene: TRBJ2-5; clone size: -; D gene: TRBD1; CDR3 DNA: TGCGCCAGCAGCGAAGGGACAGGGGGAGAGACCCAGTACTTC; CDR3 protein: CASSEGTGGETQYF
V gene: TRBV3-1/TRBV3-2; J gene: TRBJ1-2; clone size: few; D gene: TRBD1; CDR3 DNA: TGTGCCAGCAGCCAAGAGACTCTGGGCGGACAGGGAAGGGTCTATGGCTACACCTTC; CDR3 protein: CASSQETLGGQGRVYGYTF
V gene: TRBV19; J gene: TRBJ2-2; clone size: -; D gene: -; CDR3 DNA: TGTGCCAGTAGTATGACCAGGAACACCGGGGAGCTGTTTTTT; CDR3 protein: CASSMTRNTGELFF
V gene: TRBV4-2; J gene: TRBJ2-7; clone size: -; D gene: -; CDR3 DNA: TGTGCCAGCAGCCAAGCTGTGAGCTCCTACGAGCAGTACTTC; CDR3 protein: CASSQAVSSYEQYF
V gene: TRBV18; J gene: TRBJ1-1; clone size: -; D gene: -; CDR3 DNA: TGTGCCAGCTCACCCACGGGAGGTAACACTGAAGCTTTCTTT; CDR3 protein: CASSPTGGNTEAFF
V gene: TRBV7-2; J gene: TRBJ2-3; clone size: -; D gene: -; CDR3 DNA: TGTGCCAGCAGCCCGTTTAGCGTATCTAGCACAGATACGCAGTATTTT; CDR3 protein: CASSPFSVSSTDTQYF
V gene: TRBV5-4; J gene: TRBJ2-2; clone size: -; D gene: TRBD1; CDR3 DNA: TGTGCCAGCAGCCCGGGGACAGTCAACACCGGGGAGCTGTTTTTT; CDR3 protein: CASSPGTVNTGELFF
V gene: TRBV2; J gene: TRBJ2-5; clone size: -; D gene: TRBD2; CDR3 DNA: TGTGCCAGCAGTGAAAGAATAGCGGGGGGGCTAGAGACCCAGTACTTC; CDR3 protein: CASSERIAGGLETQYF
V gene: TRBV6-5; J gene: TRBJ1-2; clone size: -; D gene: TRBD1; CDR3 DNA: TGTGCCAGCAGCCGTGGGACAGGGAGGGGCTACACCTTC; CDR3 protein: CASSRGTGRGYTF
V gene: TRBV2; J gene: TRBJ2-7; clone size: -; D gene: TRBD1; CDR3 DNA: TGTGCCAGCAGTCCGGGACAGAGTGAGCAGTACTTC; CDR3 protein: CASSPGQSEQYF
V gene: TRBV7-3; J gene: TRBJ2-5; clone size: once; D gene: -; CDR3 DNA: TGTGCCAGCAGCTCTACCGGGACCTCGCGCGAGACCCAGTACTTC; CDR3 protein: CASSSTGTSRETQYF
V gene: TRBV19; J gene: TRBJ2-1; clone size: few; D gene: TRBD1; CDR3 DNA: TGTGCCAGTAGTATAGTCGGCCAGGGGGCGCGCCCGGCTGAGCAGTTCTTC; CDR3 protein: CASSIVGQGARPAEQFF
V gene: TRBV5-1; J gene: TRBJ1-2; clone size: few; D gene: TRBD1; CDR3 DNA: TGCGCCAGCAGCTTGGCCAGACAGGGGGAGAACTATGGCTACACCTTC; CDR3 protein: CASSLARQGENYGYTF
V gene: TRBV4-1; J gene: TRBJ1-1; clone size: -; D gene: -; CDR3 DNA: TGCGCCAGCAGCGCACGACCGACCGAGATGAACACTGAAGCTTTCTTT; CDR3 protein: CASSARPTEMNTEAFF
V gene: TRBV20-1; J gene: TRBJ2-3; clone size: -; D gene: -; CDR3 DNA: TGCAGTGCTAGTATGCGGGATACGCAGTATTTT; CDR3 protein: CSASMRDTQYF
V gene: TRBV10-2; J gene: TRBJ1-6; clone size: few; D gene: -; CDR3 DNA: TGCGCCAGCAGTGAGGGGGGGAATAATTCACCCCTCCACTTT; CDR3 protein: CASSEGGNNSPLHF
V gene: TRBV6-5; J gene: TRBJ1-6; clone size: -; D gene: -; CDR3 DNA: TGTGCCAGCATTGGTGGCAATTCACCCCTCCACTTT; CDR3 protein: CASIGGNSPLHF
V gene: TRBV2; J gene: TRBJ2-2; clone size: -; D gene: -; CDR3 DNA: TGTGCCAGCAGAGCGGGACAGATCACCGGGGAGCTGTTTTTT; CDR3 protein: CASRAGQITGELFF
V gene: TRBV7-6; J gene: TRBJ2-2; clone size: -; D gene: -; CDR3 DNA: TGTGCCAGCAGCTTAGCGGGTCTCCAAGGGGGGGAGCTGTTTTTT; CDR3 protein: CASSLAGLQGGELFF
V gene: TRBV7-9; J gene: TRBJ2-1; clone size: -; D gene: -; CDR3 DNA: TGTGCCAGCAGCTTAGGGATCCTGGGGATCTTC; CDR3 protein: CASSLGILGIF
V gene: TRBV6-5; J gene: TRBJ2-2; clone size: -; D gene: -; CDR3 DNA: TGTGCCAGCAGTCGCGGAGGGGGCACCGGGGAGCTGTTTTTT; CDR3 protein: CASSRGGGTGELFF
V gene: TRBV5-4; J gene: TRBJ1-4; clone size: -; D gene: -; CDR3 DNA: TGTGCCAGCAGCCAATCAGGGACCCCTAATGAAAAACTGTTTTTT; CDR3 protein: CASSQSGTPNEKLFF
V gene: TRBV19; J gene: TRBJ1-2; clone size: -; D gene: -; CDR3 DNA: TGTGCCACCACGGGGGGTGCTGGCTACACCTTC; CDR3 protein: CATTGGAGYTF
V gene: TRBV2; J gene: TRBJ1-1; clone size: -; D gene: -; CDR3 DNA: TGTGCCAGCAGTGAGGGCAGTTTGGGGACTGAAGCTTTCTTT; CDR3 protein: CASSEGSLGTEAFF
V gene: TRBV4-1; J gene: TRBJ2-7; clone size: once; D gene: TRBD1; CDR3 DNA: TGCGCCAGCAGCCTCTTCGGGGACAGCAACTACGAGCAGTACTTC; CDR3 protein: CASSLFGDSNYEQYF
V gene: TRBV29-1; J gene: TRBJ2-1; clone size: -; D gene: -; CDR3 DNA: TGCAGCGTCCGAGGACAGTCTCGGAGGCGGGCCTCCTACAATGAGCAGTTCTTC; CDR3 protein: CSVRGQSRRRASYNEQFF
V gene: TRBV3-1/TRBV3-2; J gene: TRBJ1-1; clone size: few; D gene: -; CDR3 DNA: TGTGCCAGCAGTAAACTCCAGAACACTGAAGCTTTCTTT; CDR3 protein: CASSKLQNTEAFF
V gene: TRBV18; J gene: TRBJ2-3; clone size: -; D gene: -; CDR3 DNA: TGTGCCAGCTCACCAGGTGAGTCATCCGATACGCAGTATTTT; CDR3 protein: CASSPGESSDTQYF
V gene: TRBV19; J gene: TRBJ2-7; clone size: medium-sized; D gene: TRBD1; CDR3 DNA: TGTGCCAGTAGTCCCCTAGGGACAGTCTACGAGCAGTACTTC; CDR3 protein: CASSPLGTVYEQYF
V gene: TRBV6-5; J gene: TRBJ2-7; clone size: -; D gene: TRBD1; CDR3 DNA: TGTGCCAGCACCCAAGGGGGCGGAGCCTACGAGCAGTACTTC; CDR3 protein: CASTQGGGAYEQYF
V gene: TRBV7-2; J gene: TRBJ1-2; clone size: -; D gene: -; CDR3 DNA: TGTGCCAGCAGCTTTTTGGGGGGCAGCTATGGCTACACCTTC; CDR3 protein: CASSFLGGSYGYTF
V gene: TRBV2; J gene: TRBJ2-7; clone size: -; D gene: -; CDR3 DNA: TGTGCCAGCAGTGAAAGGCGAGGGTTCTCCTACGAGCAGTACTTC; CDR3 protein: CASSERRGFSYEQYF
V gene: TRBV4-2; J gene: TRBJ1-2; clone size: -; D gene: -; CDR3 DNA: TGTGCCAGCAGCCCCCTTTGGCAGGTGCTACTTACCTCTAACTATGGCTACACCTTC; CDR3 protein: CASSPLWQVLLTSNYGYTF
V gene: TRBV6-5; J gene: TRBJ2-3; clone size: once; D gene: -; CDR3 DNA: TGTGCCAGCAGTTACTCTGGCGGGGACACGGGAGATACGCAGTATTTT; CDR3 protein: CASSYSGGDTGDTQYF
V gene: TRBV7-9; J gene: TRBJ1-6; clone size: -; D gene: -; CDR3 DNA: TGTGCCAGCAGCTTAGAGGGTGGGTCACCCCTCCACTTT; CDR3 protein: CASSLEGGSPLHF
V gene: TRBV19; J gene: TRBJ1-5; clone size: -; D gene: -; CDR3 DNA: TGTGCCAGTAGTATACGGAATGGGGGAACGAGCAATCAGCCCCAGCATTTT; CDR3 protein: CASSIRNGGTSNQPQHF
V gene: TRBV6-5; J gene: TRBJ1-2; clone size: -; D gene: -; CDR3 DNA: TGTGCCGCCTCGCCGGGCCGTCACTATGGCTACACCTTC; CDR3 protein: CAASPGRHYGYTF
V gene: TRBV5-6; J gene: TRBJ1-5; clone size: -; D gene: -; CDR3 DNA: TGTGCCAGCAGCTTGGCCCGGCACGTTAATCAGCCCCAGCATTTT; CDR3 protein: CASSLARHVNQPQHF
V gene: TRBV15; J gene: TRBJ2-2; clone size: -; D gene: -; CDR3 DNA: TGTGCCACCAGCCTCCGGGACGGAGGCAGGGACACCGGGGAGCTGTTTTTT; CDR3 protein: CATSLRDGGRDTGELFF
V gene: TRBV7-8; J gene: TRBJ1-1; clone size: -; D gene: -; CDR3 DNA: TGTGCCAGCAGCTTAAGTAGGGCAGGTGAAGCTTTCTTT; CDR3 protein: CASSLSRAGEAFF
V gene: TRBV9; J gene: TRBJ2-4; clone size: -; D gene: -; CDR3 DNA: TGTGCCAGCAGCCAAGGGGCAGGGGCGGTGGAAAACATTCAGTACTTC; CDR3 protein: CASSQGAGAVENIQYF
V gene: TRBV4-2; J gene: TRBJ2-7; clone size: -; D gene: TRBD1; CDR3 DNA: TGTGCCAGCAGCCTGGGACAGGGCGAGGGAGAGCAGTACTTC; CDR3 protein: CASSLGQGEGEQYF
V gene: TRBV5-8; J gene: TRBJ1-5; clone size: -; D gene: -; CDR3 DNA: TGTGCCAGCACCAGGGACTCACAGAGGCCCCAGCATTTT; CDR3 protein: CASTRDSQRPQHF
V gene: TRBV9; J gene: TRBJ2-2; clone size: -; D gene: -; CDR3 DNA: TGTGCCAGCAGCTTCGACAGCACCGGGGAGCTGTTTTTT; CDR3 protein: CASSFDSTGELFF
V gene: TRBV7-8; J gene: TRBJ1-4; clone size: -; D gene: TRBD1; CDR3 DNA: TGTGCCAGCAGCCCCAACAGGGGGCGAAATGAAAAACTGTTTTTT; CDR3 protein: CASSPNRGRNEKLFF
V gene: TRBV21-1; J gene: TRBJ1-2; clone size: -; D gene: -; CDR3 DNA: TGTGCCAGCAGCCAGGGTGGGGATAACTATGGCTACACCTTC; CDR3 protein: CASSQGGDNYGYTF
V gene: TRBV19; J gene: TRBJ1-1; clone size: -; D gene: TRBD1; CDR3 DNA: TGTGCCAGTAGAACGAAGGGGACAGGGGCCACTGAAGCTTTCTTT; CDR3 protein: CASRTKGTGATEAFF
V gene: TRBV9; J gene: TRBJ1-2; clone size: once; D gene: TRBD1; CDR3 DNA: TGTGCCAGCAGCACGGGGACAGGAGGAGAGGGCTACACCTTC; CDR3 protein: CASSTGTGGEGYTF
V gene: TRBV7-6; J gene: TRBJ1-5; clone size: once; D gene: -; CDR3 DNA: TGTGCCAGCAGCTTACGTGAGGATCAGCCCCAGCATTTT; CDR3 protein: CASSLREDQPQHF
V gene: TRBV19; J gene: TRBJ1-4; clone size: few; D gene: -; CDR3 DNA: TGTGCCAGTAGTATTTTCGGGGAGCAGGGAAAACTGTTTTTT; CDR3 protein: CASSIFGEQGKLFF
V gene: TRBV5-1; J gene: TRBJ1-3; clone size: -; D gene: -; CDR3 DNA: TGCGCCAGCAGCACACAGGGTGCGGGAGGAAACACCATATATTTT; CDR3 protein: CASSTQGAGGNTIYF
V gene: TRBV5-1; J gene: TRBJ2-3; clone size: -; D gene: -; CDR3 DNA: TGCGCCAGCAGCTCTGGGACCACCGGCACAGATACGCAGTATTTT; CDR3 protein: CASSSGTTGTDTQYF
V gene: TRBV5-1; J gene: TRBJ2-4; clone size: -; D gene: -; CDR3 DNA: TGCGCCAGCAGCTCGGAGGCGGCCAAAAACATTCAGTACTTC; CDR3 protein: CASSSEAAKNIQYF